Presented here are 9 T cell receptor beta chains from one specimen sequenced in a study of low-dose radiotherapy and immunotherapy resistance in tumors. This sample's time point: before trial treatment. With TRAV- and TRBV-specific primers, first-strand cDNA was made, covering the alpha and beta chains. Over approximately 20 PCR cycles, TCRs were amplified from a constant-region primer and V-primer adapter. TCRdb re-called the reads through MiXCR, storing one row per CDR3 protein. The sample carries tens of thousands of distinct CDR3 sequences, around 30% recorded once. This material consisted of PBMCs, taken before treatment. The receptors here all came from a female donor with ovarian cancer.

The chain links TRBV7-3 to TRBJ2-1, with D possibly TRBD2 on 6 matching bases. Trimming stripped 3 bases from V and 9 bases from J, with 30 bases between. Germline CDR1 SGHTA, CDR2 FQGTGA. The CDR3 loop spans 19 amino acids. The CDR3 coding sequence is TGTGCCAGCAGCTTGGGGGGACCTTTTCGGGGGACCAGGCCTCCTGAGCAGTTCTTC. Its translation: CASSLGGPFRGTRPPEQFF.

The V gene is TRBV6-2 or TRBV6-3, the J gene TRBJ1-4; D uncertain. V lost 8 bases to trimming and J lost 14 bases, with 21 bases between them. The CDR3 sequence is 13 residues long. CDR1 MNHEY and CDR2 SVGEGT come from the germline V gene. The CDR3 DNA follows: TGTGCCAGCGCCAATCCCTGGCAGAAGAAGCTGTTTTTT. Encoded protein: CASANPWQKKLFF.

The table lists this clonotype with many counts. The chain combines TRBV20-1 with TRBJ2-7, with a tentative D call TRBD1 (5 bases). The CDR3 totals 12 residues. Trimming pared 5 bases from V and 2 bases from J, leaving 10 bases between. Germline CDR1 and CDR2: DFQATT and SNEGSKA (reference sequence). CDR3 amino acids: CSADRQTYEQYF. The CDR3 nucleotides read TGCAGTGCTGACCGACAGACCTACGAGCAGTACTTC.

This clonotype is labeled as medium-sized. CDR3 region: CASSYGSANEQFF. Written as DNA, the CDR3 is TGTGCCAGCAGTTACGGTTCGGCCAATGAGCAGTTCTTC. The chain uses TRBV6-2 or TRBV6-3 and TRBJ2-1; no clear D gene. The CDR3 spans 13 residues. Germline V gives CDR1 MNHEY, CDR2 SVGEGT. The V end was cut by 2 bases, the J end by 6 bases, with 8 bases between.

This clonotype showed up many times. The chain joins TRBV19 to TRBJ2-5, with D possibly being TRBD2 (6 bases). The CDR3 is made up of 15 amino acids. V dropped 3 bases and J dropped 5 bases, with 16 bases sitting between them. Germline V gene data show CDR1 as LNHDA and CDR2 as SQIVND (reference sequence). The CDR3 DNA is TGTGCCAGTAGTATCCTCGGGGGACTCGGGGAGACCCAGTACTTC. Protein sequence: CASSILGGLGETQYF.

This clonotype showed up many times. This rearrangement joins TRBV5-4 to TRBJ2-1; D might be TRBD1 (6 bases). CDR1 SGHNT and CDR2 YYREEE come from the germline V gene (reference sequence). Between the trimmed V and J ends, which lost 2 bases and 7 bases, there was a span of 13 bases. The CDR3 runs 14 residues. The CDR3 DNA reads TGTGCCAGCAGCTTCTACAGCACAGGGAATGAGCAGTTCTTC. Encoded protein: CASSFYSTGNEQFF.

Many counts were recorded for this clonotype. J is TRBJ2-7 and V is TRBV5-5; D is ambiguous. This CDR3 region has 15 residues. Trimming took off 0 bases at V and 3 bases at J, with 13 bases between the two ends. Germline CDR1 and CDR2: SGHKS and YYEKEE (reference sequence). In DNA form, the CDR3 reads TGTGCCAGCAGCTTGGAAGGGCCGACGGGCTACGAGCAGTACTTC. Protein: CASSLEGPTGYEQYF.

This clonotype was observed at least ten times. This chain joins TRBV3-1 and TRBJ2-2; 8 positions match TRBD2. This CDR3 is built from 14 residues. The J segment lost 13 bases and the V segment lost 6 bases, leaving 13 bases of the junction unmatched. Germline V gene sequence: CDR1 LGHDT, CDR2 YNNKEL (reference sequence). The CDR3 spells CASSPRVAGNALFF. CDR3 sequence (DNA): TGTGCCAGCAGTCCCCGGGTAGCGGGAAACGCGCTGTTTTTT. Full variable domain (remainder filled in from reference TRBV3-1 and TRBJ2-2): DTAVSQTPKYLVTQMGNDKSIKCEQNLGHDTMYWYKQDSKKFLKIMFSYNNKELIINETVPNRFSPKSPDKAHLNLHINSLELGDSAVYFCASSPRVAGNALFFGEGSRLTVL.

This clonotype occurred many times. This chain joins TRBV5-4 and TRBJ1-1, with 7 bases identical to TRBD1. Germline CDR1 reads SGHNT; CDR2 reads YYREEE (reference sequence). The CDR3 contains 17 residues. The V and J ends lost 0 bases and 1 base, in that order; junction bases with no gene match: 9. Here the CDR3 DNA reads TGTGCCAGCAGCTTGGATCTACCACAGGGGCCGAACACTGAAGCTTTCTTT. Amino acids: CASSLDLPQGPNTEAFF.